This TCR beta chain was sequenced during a study of blood T cells in healthy people across ages. Overall study findings and caveats: Higher diversity, along with more naive CD4+ cells, distinguished long-lived donors from aged donors.

This CDR3 contains 16 residues. Germline V gene lookup returns CDR1 MRHNA and CDR2 SNTAGT. The J segment lost 8 bases and the V segment lost 0 bases, leaving 8 bases of the junction unmatched. A second roughly 6 to 11 cycle PCR used barcoded and J-beta primers. Every cDNA was tagged by a template-switch adaptor with 12 random nucleotides. TCRdb reprocessed the 5' RACE reads via MiXCR and lists one record per CDR3 protein. The data show over a million distinct CDR3 sequences, with 35% to 45% seen just once and roughly 7.7% held by the top ten. Isolating PBMCs gave at least 6 million of these cells per sample. This clonotype has more than one count but fewer than ten. Its antigen is still unknown.

The gene calls are TRBV6-4 and TRBJ2-1; TRBD2 agrees at 9 bases. The receptor's source is a woman younger than 30 in good health. Sequencing used blood. The CDR3 protein is CASSDSRLAGSDEQFF. The DNA for the CDR3 is TGTGCCAGCAGTGACTCGCGTCTAGCGGGAAGCGATGAGCAGTTCTTC.